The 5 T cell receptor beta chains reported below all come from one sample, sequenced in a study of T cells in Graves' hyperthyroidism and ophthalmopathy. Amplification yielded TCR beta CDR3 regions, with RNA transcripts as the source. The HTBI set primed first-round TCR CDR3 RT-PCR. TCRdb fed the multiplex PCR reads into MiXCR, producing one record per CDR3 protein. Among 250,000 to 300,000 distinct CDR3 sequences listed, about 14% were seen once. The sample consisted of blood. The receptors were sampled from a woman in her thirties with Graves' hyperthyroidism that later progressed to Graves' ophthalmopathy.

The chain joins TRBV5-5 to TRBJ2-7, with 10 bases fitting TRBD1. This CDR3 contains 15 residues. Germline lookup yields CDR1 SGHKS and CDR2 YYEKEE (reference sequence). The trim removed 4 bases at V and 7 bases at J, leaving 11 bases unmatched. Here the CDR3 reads CASSGWTGGIDEQYF. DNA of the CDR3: TGTGCCAGCAGCGGTTGGACAGGGGGGATAGATGAGCAGTACTTC. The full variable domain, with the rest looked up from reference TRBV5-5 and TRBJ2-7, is DAGVTQSPTHLIKTRGQQVTLRCSPISGHKSVSWYQQVLGQGPQFIFQYYEKEERGRGNFPDRFSARQFPNYSSELNVNALLLGDSALYLCASSGWTGGIDEQYFGPGTRLTVT.

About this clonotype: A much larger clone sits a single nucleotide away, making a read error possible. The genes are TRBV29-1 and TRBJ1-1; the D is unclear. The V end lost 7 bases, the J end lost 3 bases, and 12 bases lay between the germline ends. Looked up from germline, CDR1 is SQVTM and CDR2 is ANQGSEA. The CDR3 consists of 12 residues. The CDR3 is CSAVSWDTEAFF. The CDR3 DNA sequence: TGCAGCGCTGTGTCTTGGGACACTGAAGCTTTCTTT.

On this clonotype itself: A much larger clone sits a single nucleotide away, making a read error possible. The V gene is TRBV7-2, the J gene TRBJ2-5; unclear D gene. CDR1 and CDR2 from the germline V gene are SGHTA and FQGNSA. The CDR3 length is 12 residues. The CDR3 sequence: CAGSNESPIQYF. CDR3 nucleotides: TGTGCCGGCAGCAACGAATCCCCGATCCAGTACTTC.

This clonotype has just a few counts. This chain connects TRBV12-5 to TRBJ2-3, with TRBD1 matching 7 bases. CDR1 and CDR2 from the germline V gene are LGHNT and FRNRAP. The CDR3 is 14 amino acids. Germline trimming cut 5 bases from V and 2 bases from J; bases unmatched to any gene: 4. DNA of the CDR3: TGTGCTAGTGGTCTACAGGGGCTCACAGATACGCAGTATTTT. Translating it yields CASGLQGLTDTQYF.

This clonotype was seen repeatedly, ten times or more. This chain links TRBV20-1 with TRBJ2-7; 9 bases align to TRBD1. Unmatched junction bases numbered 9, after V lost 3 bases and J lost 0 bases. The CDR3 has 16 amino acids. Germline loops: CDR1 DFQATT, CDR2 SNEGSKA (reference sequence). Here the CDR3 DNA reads TGCAGTGCTAGTGGACCACAGGGGGCGAGCTCCTACGAGCAGTACTTC. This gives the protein CSASGPQGASSYEQYF.